One TCR beta chain is described in this entry. This CDR3 spans 15 amino acids. Trimming shortened V by 3 bases and J by 3 bases, and 15 bases separated the two germline ends. Germline-derived CDR1 and CDR2 are MDHEN and SYDVKM. Unique molecular identifiers featured in how the TCRbeta library was prepared. MiXCR was run by TCRdb on the PCR reads, yielding one entry per CDR3 protein. The sample gives 450,000 to 500,000 distinct CDR3 sequences, around an eighth of which show up once; approximately 5.4% is in the top ten. The sample originates from a study of T-cell reconstitution after alpha-beta-depleted transplantation in children.

Material: PBMCs from the stem cell graft donor, obtained from the stem cell graft. The sequence derives from a human donor who donated a stem cell graft to a child with combined immunodeficiency. The gene calls are TRBV28 and TRBJ2-7; D uncertain. The DNA for the CDR3 is TGTGCCAGCAGTTTCGGCCAGCTACCCATCTACGAGCAGTACTTC. As protein: CASSFGQLPIYEQYF.